This T cell receptor beta chain was profiled in a study of cytomegalovirus exposure and HLA in healthy donors. Trimming at V came to 5 bases and at J to 2 bases, leaving 12 bases not matched to a gene. Germline CDR1 is SEHNR and CDR2 is FQNEAQ (reference sequence). This CDR3 spans 19 amino acids. On this clone itself: The antigen remains unidentified.

Healthy bone marrow donors formed the donor group. The PCR employed 60 Vbeta primers together with 13 Jbeta primers. Clones were read by immunoSEQ multiplex PCR, and TCRdb kept only the in-frame ones, dropping some. Here the sample spans some 120,000 clones, just under 75% being singletons. Study-wide results and caveats: Confirmation was obtained in vitro that a few CMV-associated chains are specific for CMV antigens.

This chain links TRBV7-9 with TRBJ2-3; 14 bases are a match to TRBD2. This receptor was taken from a man aged 35 to 55 in good health and CMV-seropositive. Sequences were obtained from PBMCs. CDR3 amino acids: CASSPLTSGRAEYTDTQYF. DNA for the CDR3: TGTGCCAGCAGCCCTTTGACTAGCGGGAGGGCCGAGTACACAGATACGCAGTATTTT. The full variable domain, completed using reference TRBV7-9 and TRBJ2-3, is DTGVSQNPRHKITKRGQNVTFRCDPISEHNRLYWYRQTLGQGPEFLTYFQNEAQLEKSRLLSDRFSAERPKGSFSTLEIQRTEQGDSAMYLCASSPLTSGRAEYTDTQYFGPGTRLTVL.